This TCR beta chain was sequenced for a study of blood T cell repertoires in COVID-19. Study overall: Donors in the United States, Italy and Spain gave samples during acute or convalescent COVID-19. T cells, B-cell-depleted T cells, or PBMCs supplied cDNA or gDNA.

TCRdb keeps only in-frame clones here, not all; method: immunoSEQ multiplex PCR. The data contain about 170,000 clones, approximately 86% of them singletons. V gave up 1 base and J gave up 1 base, with 7 bases separating them. Looked up from germline, CDR1 is LNHDA and CDR2 is SQIVND (reference sequence). The CDR3 is 15 amino acids. The sequencing input was peripheral blood. The clonotype comes from an elderly woman with COVID-19, enrolled during active disease. This sequence joins TRBV19 and TRBJ2-2, with a possible D match to TRBD2 (5 bases). The CDR3 here is CASSIVAGNTGELFF. Written as DNA, the CDR3 is TGTGCCAGTAGTATAGTCGCGGGGAACACCGGGGAGCTGTTTTTT.